Detailed here is one T cell receptor beta chain. Trimming pared 1 base from V and 0 bases from J, leaving 13 bases between. CDR1 and CDR2 (germline): LNHDA, SQIVND (reference sequence). The CDR3 is 16 amino acids. This sample was included in a study of technical replicates of blood from a handful of donors. Method: immunoSEQ multiplex PCR; TCRdb's copy keeps in-frame clones and lacks some. The sample lists approximately 76,000 clones; 80% to 90% were seen once. V usage is TRBV19 and J usage is TRBJ2-7; perhaps TRBD2 as D (7 bases). The sequence was collected from a human donor in good health. Some clones in this sample may be carry-over from other donors' samples. The sequencing sample was made of PBMCs. In DNA, the CDR3 is TGTGCCAGTAGTATAGCTGCGGGGGCCGTCTCCTACGAGCAGTACTTC. This encodes CASSIAAGAVSYEQYF. Full variable domain (missing parts from reference TRBV19 and TRBJ2-7): DGGITQSPKYLFRKEGQNVTLSCEQNLNHDAMYWYRQDPGQGLRLIYYSQIVNDFQKGDIAEGYSVSREKKESFPLTVTSAQKNPTAFYLCASSIAAGAVSYEQYFGPGTRLTVT.